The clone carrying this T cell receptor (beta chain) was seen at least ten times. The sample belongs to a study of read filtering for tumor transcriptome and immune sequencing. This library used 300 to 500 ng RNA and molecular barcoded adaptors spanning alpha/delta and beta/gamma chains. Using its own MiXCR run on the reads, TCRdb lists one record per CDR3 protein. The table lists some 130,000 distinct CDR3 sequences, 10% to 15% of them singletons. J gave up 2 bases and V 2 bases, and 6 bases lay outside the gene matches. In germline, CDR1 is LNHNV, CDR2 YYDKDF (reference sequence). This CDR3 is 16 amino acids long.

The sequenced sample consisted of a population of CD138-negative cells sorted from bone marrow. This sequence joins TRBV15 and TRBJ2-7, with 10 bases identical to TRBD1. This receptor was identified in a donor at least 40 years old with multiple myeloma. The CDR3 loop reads CATSRPTGTGAYEQYF. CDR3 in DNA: TGTGCCACCAGCAGACCTACCGGGACAGGGGCCTACGAGCAGTACTTC. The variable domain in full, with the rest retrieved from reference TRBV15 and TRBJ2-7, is DAMVIQNPRYQVTQFGKPVTLSCSQTLNHNVMYWYQQKSSQAPKLLFHYYDKDFNNEADTPDNFQSRRPNTSFCFLDIRSPGLGDTAMYLCATSRPTGTGAYEQYFGPGTRLTVT.